This TCR beta chain is from a study of vaccination and CD4 T cells after COVID-19. Study overall: The convalescent group had six males, four females, seven Caucasians, two Asians, one multiracial. Each post-COVID sample was drawn after diagnosis, and the median interval was approximately 100 days (range 35 to 161). Some control cultures received a CEFX pool, which served as the positive control. Others received an HIV-1 Nef pool or no peptide. Study observations and caveats: Median SARS-CoV-2-reactive clonotype numbers went from about 20 to 38; this increase was not significant.

Looked up from germline, CDR1 is SNHLY and CDR2 is FYNNEI. Deletions cut 3 bases from V and 3 bases from J, with 11 bases between. The CDR3 length is 14 residues. Treatment noted: roughly nine-day PBMC culture with coronavirus spike peptide pools or control peptides (ViraFEST assay). Worth noting for this clonotype: Its target is not known.

At the Johns Hopkins FTIC core, DNA taken from cultured CD4+ T cells was sequenced by way of the Oncomine TCR Beta short-read assay. TCRdb redid the calling of the PCR reads with MiXCR, one entry per CDR3 protein. The table lists fewer than 30,000 distinct CDR3 sequences, approximately 62% of them singletons. The sequencing here drew on CD4+ T cells from blood, cultured in vitro, taken after SARS-CoV-2 vaccination. This sequence originates from a human donor who received a COVID-19 vaccine. V gene TRBV2 combines with J gene TRBJ2-5, with a weak D call TRBD2 (5 bases). Here the CDR3 reads CASSDGGYKETQYF. The CDR3, as DNA: TGTGCCAGCAGTGACGGAGGATACAAAGAGACCCAGTACTTC. The entire variable domain, with the rest obtained from reference TRBV2 and TRBJ2-5, is as follows: EPEVTQTPSHQVTQMGQEVILRCVPISNHLYFYWYRQILGQKVEFLVSFYNNEISEKSEIFDDQFSVERPDGSNFTLKIRSTKLEDSAMYFCASSDGGYKETQYFGPGTRLLVL.